Reported below is one T cell receptor (beta chain). Its antigen remains undetermined. No much larger clone is present one base from it, and per-base qualities are unavailable. In light of the paper, this sample's treatment or condition label describes: roughly 10-day PBMC culture with coronavirus spike peptide pools or control peptides (ViraFEST assay). To expand antigen-specific T cells with peptide pools and then pick out the expanded clonotypes through TCR sequencing, the study relied on the ViraFEST assay. Positive SARS-CoV-2 PCR tests in the convalescent patients dated from March to December 2020, before Alpha, Beta and Delta variants emerged in the United States. Approximately 1.8 million PBMCs per well were cultured in IMDM with approximately 5% human AB serum and approximately 10 IU/ml IL-2, plus 10 ug/ml peptide pools. On days 3 and 7, half of the culture medium was replaced with fresh IL-2-containing medium. After 10 days of culture, CD4+ T cells were isolated by negative selection with the EasySep CD4+ T cell isolation kit. PBMCs were separated from whole blood using Ficoll-Paque Plus gradient centrifugation and then either used fresh or cryopreserved at -140C. Each culture condition was generally run in triplicate wells.

The sample belongs to a study of vaccination and CD4 T cells after COVID-19 (dated by TCRdb to between 2021 and 2024). Context from the whole study: Every convalescent patient had a positive nasal swab PCR test for SARS-CoV-2, with mild disease in several patients and severe disease in one. In the convalescent cohort there were six males and four females, among whom were two Hispanic individuals, seven Caucasians, two Asians and one multiracial person. Participants received two doses of either the Pfizer-BioNTech BNT162b2 vaccine (n=8) or the Moderna mRNA-1273 vaccine (n=2). Post-COVID blood samples were collected from convalescent patients a median of roughly 100 days after diagnosis, with a range of about 35 to 170 days. The time from the second vaccine dose to post-vaccine blood sampling had a median of approximately 72 days and ranged from roughly 12 to 250 days. Culture stimuli were overlapping spike peptide pools from SARS-CoV-2 and from the common cold coronaviruses HCoV-NL63, HCoV-OC43 and HCoV-229E. Control cultures used a CEFX viral epitope pool as positive control, an HIV-1 Nef peptide pool as negative control, or no peptide. In around 9 COVID-19 convalescent patients and a few infection-naive healthy vaccine recipients, researchers compared the spike-specific CD4+ TCR repertoire from before mRNA vaccination with the repertoire from after. The study at large found these results: In convalescent patients, a median approximately 86% of post-vaccine SARS-CoV-2-reactive clones were detected only after vaccination, suggesting vaccine-specific priming. The number of convalescent patients in the study was relatively small, and the study did not examine early timepoints following natural infection. Although the median number of SARS-CoV-2-reactive clonotypes went up from roughly 19 after infection to some 38 after vaccination, the increase was not significant. Of the vaccine-specific clones in convalescent patients, 304 of 307, or nearly all, reacted only to SARS-CoV-2 spike and did not cross-react with common cold coronaviruses.

Receptor amplification or capture employed PCR. TCR sequencing of DNA from cultured CD4+ T cells used the Oncomine TCR Beta short-read assay at the Johns Hopkins FTIC core. Genomic DNA was extracted from the cultured CD4+ T cells with the QIAamp micro DNA kit. Oncomine TCR Beta libraries from cultured CD4+ T cells were pooled with unique dual indexes and sequenced on an Illumina iSeq 100. As for the original processing: Non-productive sequences were filtered out, and CDR3s that did not start with C, did not end with F or W, or were shorter than 7 amino acids were discarded. Antigen-specific clonotypes were identified with the MANAFEST web application by comparing peptide-stimulated wells with reference and other culture wells. For a clone to be called positive, the clone needed an FDR below 0.05, an odds ratio above 5, and a productive frequency above 0.1% in at least two of three replicate wells. A clonotype was classed as cross-reactive if the clonotype showed significant expansion both in SARS-CoV-2 spike wells and in at least one common cold coronavirus spike condition. Similarity between CDR3 sequences was evaluated in R version 3.6.1 using Levenshtein distances (stringdist) and unrooted phylogenetic trees (ape). TCRdb trimmed public reads at Q25 via fastp, called clones via MiXCR and kept in-frame beta chains. CDR3 protein sequences are deduplicated, and each keeps its most common genes and DNA. The V and J calls were not made by the authors but by TCRdb's processing. The table for this sample lists 13,000 or so distinct CDR3 sequences; more than 70% of them were counted only once. About 28% of the sample lies in the top ten.

V is cut by 2 bases and J by 0 bases, and the space between the germline ends is 5 bases. Via the germline V gene, CDR1 is SNHLY and CDR2 FYNNEI. The CDR3 numbers 15 residues from cysteine through phenylalanine. CDR3 DNA only is kept here, 45 bases in frame from base 1. This sequence uses TRBV2 and TRBJ2-6, and TRBD1 may be the D gene, going by 5 matching bases. This TCR came from a human donor who had recovered from COVID-19. The sequenced material came from CD4+ T cells from blood, cultured in vitro. The DNA sequence follows: TGTGCCAGCAGTGAACAGGGCTCTGGGGCCAACGTCCTGACTTTC. Its translation reads: CASSEQGSGANVLTF.